Listed below are T cell receptor beta chains from one sample, sequenced in a study of shared clonotypes between healthy human individuals. Repertoires were generated with immunoSEQ multiplex PCR, while TCRdb's copy carries only in-frame clones and drops some. The sample has about 470,000 clones, roughly 83% seen once. The specimen sequenced was PBMCs. The receptor set was obtained from a middle-aged woman in good health. Some clones in this sample may be carry-over from other donors' samples. The CDR3 runs from the conserved cysteine through the conserved F or W. Fields, in order: D gene, V gene, CDR3 length, clone size, J gene, CDR3 DNA, CDR3 protein. A D gene is named only where the DNA matches it firmly. Rows give clone size only sometimes, using once, few, many, or a class for an expanded clone.

-	TRBV25-1	13	-	TRBJ1-1	TGTGCCAGCAGTCCCCCGTACAGCCGAGAAGCTTTCTTT	CASSPPYSREAFF
TRBD1	TRBV29-1	11	-	TRBJ2-7	TGCAGCGTCGACAGGGGCGGCGAGCAGTACTTC	CSVDRGGEQYF
-	TRBV7-2	14	once	TRBJ2-2	TGTGCCAGCAGCTTAGTTTCTAACACCGGGGAGCTGTTTTTT	CASSLVSNTGELFF
TRBD1	TRBV2	15	-	TRBJ1-2	TGTGCCAGCAGTACCTCGGGACAGGGGAACTATGGCTACACCTTC	CASSTSGQGNYGYTF
-	TRBV5-1	12	-	TRBJ2-7	TGCGCCAGCAGCTTGGTTTCTGGCGAGCAGTACTTC	CASSLVSGEQYF
TRBD2	TRBV6-1	14	few	TRBJ2-7	TGTGCCAGCAGCGTAGCGGGAGTAGTGTACGAGCAGTACTTC	CASSVAGVVYEQYF
-	TRBV6-4	14	-	TRBJ2-6	TGTGCCAGCAGTGCGGGCACTGGGGCCAACGTCCTGACTTTC	CASSAGTGANVLTF
TRBD1	TRBV5-6	16	-	TRBJ2-5	TGTGCCAGCAGCGGGATGGGACAGGGGTACCAAGAGACCCAGTACTTC	CASSGMGQGYQETQYF
-	TRBV6-6	14	few	TRBJ2-5	TGTGCCAGCAGTTCCTTAGGCCGGAAAGAGACCCAGTACTTC	CASSSLGRKETQYF
TRBD1	TRBV7-2	14	-	TRBJ2-1	TGTGCCAGCAGCCCGGGACAGGCTTACAATGAGCAGTTCTTC	CASSPGQAYNEQFF
-	TRBV2	10	-	TRBJ2-3	TGTGCCAGCAGGCTGGCTAGCACGGATTTT	CASRLASTDF
-	TRBV19	15	many	TRBJ1-5	TGTGCCAGTACTCCTACTGCGGGGGGGCGCGGGCCCCAGCATTTT	CASTPTAGGRGPQHF
-	TRBV23-1	17	-	TRBJ1-5	TGCGCCAGCAGTCAATCGAGTAGAACAGGAGAAAATCAGCCCCAGCATTTT	CASSQSSRTGENQPQHF
-	TRBV5-7	15	-	TRBJ2-7	TGTGCCAGCAGCCCGCCAGGGGCAGCAGCCTACGAGCAGTACTTC	CASSPPGAAAYEQYF
-	TRBV15	12	-	TRBJ2-2	TGTGCCACCAGCAGAAGGGCCGGGGAGCTGTTTTTT	CATSRRAGELFF
TRBD1	TRBV6-1	16	-	TRBJ1-3	TGTGCCAGCAGTGAACCGGGACAGATCTCTGGAAACACCATATATTTT	CASSEPGQISGNTIYF
-	TRBV28	16	-	TRBJ1-3	TGTGCCAGCAGTTCCCCCTCAACAGTCCTCGGAAACACCATATATTTT	CASSSPSTVLGNTIYF
TRBD2	TRBV29-1	14	-	TRBJ2-3	TGCAGCGTTGGGGCGGGAGGCCGCACAGATACGCAGTATTTT	CSVGAGGRTDTQYF
TRBD2	TRBV9	16	-	TRBJ2-1	TGTGCCAGCAGCGCAAGAGGAGCGGGAGATTTCAATGAGCAGTTCTTC	CASSARGAGDFNEQFF
-	TRBV6-5	13	-	TRBJ1-1	TGTGCCAGCAGTCCACAATCAGAGGATAAAGCTTTCTTT	CASSPQSEDKAFF
-	TRBV7-2	13	-	TRBJ1-2	TGTGCCAGCAGCTTAGAGATGGACTATGGCTACACCTTC	CASSLEMDYGYTF
TRBD2	TRBV2	14	once	TRBJ2-3	TGTGCCAGCAGTGGGGCGGGAGGAGGAGATACGCAGTATTTT	CASSGAGGGDTQYF
-	TRBV5-1	11	-	TRBJ2-5	TGCGCCAGCGGCCCTCGGGAGACCCAGTACTTC	CASGPRETQYF
-	TRBV7-9	13	-	TRBJ2-7	TGTGCCAGCAGCCCCCCAGGGTCCTACGAGCAGTACTTC	CASSPPGSYEQYF
-	TRBV5-1	16	-	TRBJ2-6	TGCGCCAGCAGCCCCATTGGCAGGGCTGGGGCCAACGTCCTGACTTTC	CASSPIGRAGANVLTF
TRBD2	TRBV28	16	-	TRBJ2-1	TGTGCCAGCAGTTTTGTAGCGGGAGTTATTGAAAATGAGCAGTTCTTC	CASSFVAGVIENEQFF
-	TRBV6-4	15	-	TRBJ2-3	TGTGCCAGCAGTGACGAAGCGGGCAGCACAGATACGCAGTATTTT	CASSDEAGSTDTQYF
-	TRBV28	13	-	TRBJ2-7	TGTGCCAGCAGTCCCAGTACGCCCTACGAGCAGTACTTC	CASSPSTPYEQYF
-	TRBV18	13	many	TRBJ1-1	TGTGCCAGCTCACCACGGACTGGGTGGGAAGCTTTCTTT	CASSPRTGWEAFF
-	TRBV7-9	14	-	TRBJ2-7	TGTGCCAGCAGCTTAGGCACGGGTTCCTACGAGCAGTACTTC	CASSLGTGSYEQYF
-	TRBV6-1	14	-	TRBJ2-3	TGTGCCAGCAGTGTGGGACGGGGCACAGATACGCAGTATTTT	CASSVGRGTDTQYF
-	TRBV18	15	-	TRBJ2-1	TGTGCCAGCTCCCTCGGGGTAGACTCCTACAATGAGCAGTTCTTC	CASSLGVDSYNEQFF
-	TRBV7-7	13	-	TRBJ1-1	TGTGCCAGCAGCCGGGACACGAACACTGAAGCTTTCTTT	CASSRDTNTEAFF
-	TRBV29-1	13	-	TRBJ1-5	TGCAGCGTTGAACCCGTCCAGGGGCAGCCCCAGCATTTT	CSVEPVQGQPQHF
-	TRBV20-1	11	many	TRBJ1-2	TGCAGTGCCCGGAAGGACTATGGCTACACCTTC	CSARKDYGYTF